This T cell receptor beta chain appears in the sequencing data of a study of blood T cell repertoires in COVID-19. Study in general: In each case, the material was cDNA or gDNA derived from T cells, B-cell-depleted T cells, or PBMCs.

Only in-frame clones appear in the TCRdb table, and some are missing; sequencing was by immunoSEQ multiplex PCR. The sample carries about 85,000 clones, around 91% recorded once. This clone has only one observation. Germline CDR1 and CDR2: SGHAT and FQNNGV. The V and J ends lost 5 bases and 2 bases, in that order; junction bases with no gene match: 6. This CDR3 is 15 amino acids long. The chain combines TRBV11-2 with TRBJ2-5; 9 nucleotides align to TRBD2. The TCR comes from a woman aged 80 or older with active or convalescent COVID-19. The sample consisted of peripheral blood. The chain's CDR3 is CASSPSGTRQETQYF. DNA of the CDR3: TGTGCCAGCAGCCCTAGCGGGACACGTCAAGAGACCCAGTACTTC.